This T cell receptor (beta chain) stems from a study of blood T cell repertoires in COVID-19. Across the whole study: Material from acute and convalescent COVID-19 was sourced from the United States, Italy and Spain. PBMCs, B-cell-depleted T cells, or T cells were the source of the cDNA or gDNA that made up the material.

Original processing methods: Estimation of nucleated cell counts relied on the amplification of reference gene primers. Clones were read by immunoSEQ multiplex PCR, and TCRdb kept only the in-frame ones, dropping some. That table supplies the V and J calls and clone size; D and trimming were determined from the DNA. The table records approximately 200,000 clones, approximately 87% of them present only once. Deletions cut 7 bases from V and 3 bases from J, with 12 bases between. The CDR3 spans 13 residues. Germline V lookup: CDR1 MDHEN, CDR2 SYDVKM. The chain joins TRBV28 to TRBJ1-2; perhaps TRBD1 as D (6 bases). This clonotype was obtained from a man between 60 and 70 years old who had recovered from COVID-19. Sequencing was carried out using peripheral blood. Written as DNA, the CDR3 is TGTGCCAGCATGGGACACGGCGACTATGGCTACACCTTC. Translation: CASMGHGDYGYTF.